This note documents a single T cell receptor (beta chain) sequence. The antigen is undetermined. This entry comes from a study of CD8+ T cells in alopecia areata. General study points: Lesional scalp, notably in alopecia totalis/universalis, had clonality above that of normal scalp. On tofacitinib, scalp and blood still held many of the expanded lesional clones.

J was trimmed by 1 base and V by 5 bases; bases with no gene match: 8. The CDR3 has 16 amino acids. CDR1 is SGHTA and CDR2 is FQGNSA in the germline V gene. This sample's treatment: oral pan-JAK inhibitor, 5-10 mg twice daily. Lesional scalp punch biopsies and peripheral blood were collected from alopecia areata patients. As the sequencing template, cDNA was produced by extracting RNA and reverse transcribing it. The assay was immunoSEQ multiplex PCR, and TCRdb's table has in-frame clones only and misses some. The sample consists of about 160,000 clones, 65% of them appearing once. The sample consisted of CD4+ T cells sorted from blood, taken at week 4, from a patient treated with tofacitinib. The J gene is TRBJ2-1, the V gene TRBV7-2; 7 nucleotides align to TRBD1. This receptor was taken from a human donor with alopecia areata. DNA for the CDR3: TGTGCCAGCAGCCCCCCGGACAGGCAGTCCTACAATGAGCAGTTCTTC. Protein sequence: CASSPPDRQSYNEQFF.